This record covers a single TCR beta chain. Its antigen remains unidentified. Time point: longitudinal time-point 1 (baseline). The team produced cDNA through 5'RACE using 10-nucleotide random UMIs. TCRdb reprocessed the 5' RACE reads via MiXCR and lists one record per CDR3 protein. The table lists 40,000 or so distinct CDR3 sequences, under 4% of them singletons, with about 7.8% in the top ten. This sample stems from a study of neurological immune-mediated disorders. From germline, CDR1 is MNHEY and CDR2 SVGAGI. The CDR3 extends over 15 amino acids. With V trimmed by 6 bases and J by 2 bases, 3 bases remained unmatched. Overall study results and limits: HTLV-1-associated myelopathy had the most TCR clonal expansion, whereas multiple sclerosis had the least (lower than in healthy controls). When grouped phylogenetically, the repertoires of 18 of the 34 multiple sclerosis patients fell together in one related-CDR3 cluster, which is a possible signature.

This receptor was taken from a woman aged 60-75 years with multiple sclerosis. The sequenced material came from PBMCs. The V and J genes are TRBV6-5 and TRBJ2-1; TRBD2 agrees at 11 bases. CDR3 DNA: TGTGCCAGCAGCAGGACTAGCGGGCCCTACAATGAGCAGTTCTTC. It encodes CASSRTSGPYNEQFF.